The clone carrying this T cell receptor beta chain occurred a few times. The data are from a study of neurological immune-mediated disorders. V lost 1 base and J 0 bases, leaving 12 bases between the germline ends. Per germline, CDR1 SGHRS and CDR2 YFSETQ. This CDR3 has 16 residues. TCRdb independently ran MiXCR on the 5' RACE reads; one entry per CDR3 protein. The profile shows around 65,000 distinct CDR3 sequences, roughly 4.9% of them singletons. The source is a human donor with multiple sclerosis. The donor label of this sample is uncertain. The chain couples TRBV5-1 to TRBJ2-3; unclear D gene. Sequenced: PBMCs. The CDR3, as DNA: TGCGCCAGCAGCTTGCGCCCTTCAGCCAGCACAGATACGCAGTATTTT. It yields the protein CASSLRPSASTDTQYF.